This T cell receptor beta chain was observed in a study of shared clonotypes between healthy human individuals. Clones were sequenced by immunoSEQ multiplex PCR, and TCRdb holds only the in-frame ones, with some missing. The table lists around 2.5 million clones, 93% of them singletons. CDR1 is SGHRS, CDR2 YFSETQ, per germline. The CDR3 is made up of 16 amino acids. Trimming removed 0 bases at V and 0 bases at J, with 10 bases between. The V call is TRBV5-1, the J call TRBJ1-3; TRBD1 is a possible D gene (5 bases). Sequencing input: naive CD4+ T cells from PBMCs. The subset here: CD45RA+ positively selected. This TCR came from a man younger than 35 in good health. Some clones in this sample may be carry-over from other donors' samples. The CDR3 loop is CASSLGRGRSGNTIYF. For the CDR3, the DNA is TGCGCCAGCAGCTTGGGTAGGGGCCGCTCTGGAAACACCATATATTTT.